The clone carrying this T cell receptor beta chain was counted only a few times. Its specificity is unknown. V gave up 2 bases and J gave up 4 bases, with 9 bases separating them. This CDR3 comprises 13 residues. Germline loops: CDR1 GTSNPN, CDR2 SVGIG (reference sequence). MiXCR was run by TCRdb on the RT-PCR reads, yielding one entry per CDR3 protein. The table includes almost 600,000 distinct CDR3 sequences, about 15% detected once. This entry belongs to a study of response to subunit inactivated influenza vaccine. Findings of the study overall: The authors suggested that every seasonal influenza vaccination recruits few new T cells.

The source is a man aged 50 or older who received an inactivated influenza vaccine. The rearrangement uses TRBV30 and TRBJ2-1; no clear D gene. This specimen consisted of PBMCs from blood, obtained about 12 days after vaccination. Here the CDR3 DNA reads TGTGCCTGGAGTCGAGTAGCTTACAATGAGCAGTTCTTC. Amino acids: CAWSRVAYNEQFF.